Sequencing of this T cell receptor beta chain was carried out in a study of blood T cell repertoires in COVID-19. Per the original data handling: Reference gene primer amplification gave nucleated cell count estimates. Only in-frame clones appear in the TCRdb table, and some are missing; sequencing was by immunoSEQ multiplex PCR. V, J and clone size are those of that table, while D and trimming were read from the DNA. The sample shows roughly 260,000 clones, about nine tenths of them seen only once. Trimming took 7 bases from V and 2 from J, leaving 4 bases between them. The CDR3 consists of 11 residues. The V gene's germline CDR1 is SNHLY and CDR2 FYNNEI.

The chain employs TRBV2 and TRBJ2-3; the D is unclear. This TCR was sampled from a woman aged 25-40 years with acute COVID-19. Sequencing was carried out using PBMCs or T cells enriched from blood (not recorded which). The CDR3 nucleotides read TGTGCCAGCATAGCCACAGATACGCAGTATTTT. This sequence encodes CASIATDTQYF. The full variable domain, rest sourced from reference TRBV2 and TRBJ2-3, is EPEVTQTPSHQVTQMGQEVILRCVPISNHLYFYWYRQILGQKVEFLVSFYNNEISEKSEIFDDQFSVERPDGSNFTLKIRSTKLEDSAMYFCASIATDTQYFGPGTRLTVL.